This T cell receptor (beta chain) appears in the sequencing data of a study of blood T cells in healthy people across ages. Germline CDR1 reads SQVTM; CDR2 reads ANQGSEA. The V and J ends lost 5 bases and 2 bases, in that order; junction bases with no gene match: 8. This CDR3 contains 14 residues. Alongside a J-beta primer mix, a sample-barcoded 5' primer served in a second PCR lasting 7 to 11 cycles. TCRdb re-called the 5' RACE reads through MiXCR, storing one row per CDR3 protein. The sample lists hundreds of thousands of distinct CDR3 sequences, 55% to 70% occurring once. Those donating, healthy Caucasian individuals from Russia, were aged roughly 6 to 100.

The chain is built from TRBV29-1 and TRBJ2-5; 7 nucleotides agree with TRBD2. The receptor was isolated from a man aged 25-45 years in good health. Sequencing was carried out using blood. CDR3 loop: CSVPLLGRQETQYF. The CDR3 region has the DNA TGCAGCGTTCCTCTACTCGGGAGGCAAGAGACCCAGTACTTC.